One TCR beta chain is described in this entry. Its antigen is unidentified. CDR1 and CDR2 from the germline V gene are MNHEY and SMNVEV (reference sequence). Trimming removed 0 bases at V and 4 bases at J, with 10 bases between. The CDR3 has 14 amino acids. The data are from a study of T-cell reconstitution after alpha-beta-depleted transplantation in children. The study's findings and limits: The study reportedly traced alpha-beta T cells about two months after transplant to several hundred expanded graft clones.

Unique molecular identifiers tagged the TCRbeta library. TCRdb analysed the PCR reads with MiXCR anew, one entry per CDR3 protein. The data contain over 400,000 distinct CDR3 sequences, around two fifths of them singletons. The specimen was PBMCs, collected before TCRalphabeta/CD19-depleted stem cell transplant. The rearrangement joins TRBV27 to TRBJ2-7, with D possibly TRBD2 on 6 matching bases. The sequence derives from a girl aged 2 to 9 with aplastic anemia, due to receive a stem cell transplant. CDR3 protein: CASSLSPAGYEQYF. CDR3 sequence (DNA): TGTGCCAGCAGTTTATCTCCAGCGGGTTACGAGCAGTACTTC.